Listed here are 18 T cell receptor beta chains from one sample, sequenced in a study of beta chain features in type 1 diabetes. cDNA synthesis used the whole RNA isolate, giving expressed TCRB sequences. Sequencing used immunoSEQ multiplex PCR; TCRdb keeps in-frame clones, though not all of them. The sample has roughly 140,000 clones; 7.5% to 10% are singletons. Sequencing was done on a sample of central memory CD4+ T cells from blood. The receptors stem from a man aged 18 to 29 in good health.

This clone was detected a few times. The chain combines TRBV18 with TRBJ1-2; TRBD1 matches at 8 bases. CDR3 size: 15 residues. Germline CDR1 and CDR2: KGHSH and LQKENI. Losses at the gene ends were 6 bases for V and 3 bases for J; bases not matched to a gene: 9. The CDR3 is CASSPSGGTDYGYTF. As DNA, the CDR3 is TGTGCCAGCTCCCCATCAGGGGGCACGGACTATGGCTACACCTTC.

The V call is TRBV28, the J call TRBJ2-3, with 7 bases identical to TRBD1. The V segment lost 6 bases and the J segment 0 bases; nucleotides outside the gene matches: 12. The germline CDR1 and CDR2 sequences are MDHEN and SYDVKM. The CDR3 covers 17 residues. CDR3 sequence reads: CASSPPVGDSSTDTQYF. The DNA of the CDR3 is TGTGCCAGCAGCCCCCCAGTGGGGGACAGTAGCACAGATACGCAGTATTTT.

This clone was seen only a few times. The chain links TRBV19 to TRBJ2-1, with 10 bases lining up with TRBD2. Trimming removed 3 bases from V and 8 bases from J; junction bases left unmatched: 7. The CDR3 covers 15 residues. Germline CDR1 and CDR2: LNHDA and SQIVND (reference sequence). The CDR3, as DNA: TGTGCCAGTAGTATGGCACTAGCGGGATTCTATGAGCAGTTCTTC. Its protein product is CASSMALAGFYEQFF.

The genes are TRBV6-1 and TRBJ2-1, with no clear D. The CDR3 totals 12 residues. Germline loops: CDR1 MNHNS, CDR2 SASEGT. Between the trimmed V and J ends, which lost 7 bases and 3 bases, there was a span of 7 bases. CDR3 DNA: TGTGCCAGCAAAAGCCTCTACAATGAGCAGTTCTTC. This translates into CASKSLYNEQFF.

CDR3 sequence reads: CASSQATIAGVETQYF. The CDR3 bases are TGTGCCAGCAGCCAAGCTACTATTGCGGGGGTCGAGACCCAGTACTTC. The genes are TRBV4-2 and TRBJ2-5; 7 bases are shared with TRBD2. V was pared by 1 base and J by 5 bases, with 10 bases of the junction left unmatched. From germline, CDR1 is LGHNA and CDR2 YNFKEQ. This CDR3 region has 16 residues.

Here the CDR3 DNA reads TGTGCCAGCAGCTTAGGGACTAGGGGTGTCGGTGAGCAGTTCTTC. Protein product: CASSLGTRGVGEQFF. The chain joins TRBV7-6 to TRBJ2-1; 7 bases agree with TRBD2. The V segment lost 1 base and the J segment 9 bases; nucleotides outside the gene matches: 9. The V gene's germline CDR1 is SGHVS and CDR2 FNYEAQ. The CDR3 covers 15 residues.

This clone was counted only a few times. The chain uses TRBV5-6 and TRBJ2-1; no definite D call. V was cut by 0 bases and J by 0 bases, with 7 bases left in between. This CDR3 spans 15 amino acids. Germline values: CDR1 SGHDT, CDR2 YYEEEE. CDR3 nucleotides: TGTGCCAGCAGCTTGGACTCGATCTCCTACAATGAGCAGTTCTTC. It specifies CASSLDSISYNEQFF.

This clone has just a few counts. The chain couples TRBV10-3 to TRBJ2-2, with 12 bases identical to TRBD2. Trimming removed 6 bases from V and 7 bases from J; junction bases left unmatched: 12. Looked up from germline, CDR1 is ENHRY and CDR2 is SYGVKD. The CDR3 sequence is 17 residues long. The CDR3 sequence: CAISRTSGNQRNGELFF. The CDR3 DNA reads as TGTGCCATCAGCCGGACTAGCGGGAACCAGCGGAACGGGGAGCTGTTTTTT.

The rearrangement uses TRBV2 and TRBJ2-1; 16 bases match TRBD2. This CDR3 has 21 amino acids. Germline lookup yields CDR1 SNHLY and CDR2 FYNNEI. V lost 1 base and J lost 1; bases outside the gene matches: 10. The DNA of the CDR3 is TGTGCCAGCAGTGAAGGGGGATTAGGGACTAGCGGGAGGGCATCCTACAATGAGCAGTTCTTC. This codes for CASSEGGLGTSGRASYNEQFF.

The sample holds many counts of this clone. The chain recombines TRBV7-2 with TRBJ2-1, with D hard to call. The germline V and J ends were trimmed by 2 bases and 6 bases, with 11 bases remaining between them. Per the germline V gene, CDR1 is SGHTA and CDR2 is FQGNSA. This CDR3 region has 14 residues. The CDR3 is CASSLRSLLNEQFF. The CDR3 DNA sequence: TGTGCCAGCAGCTTACGGTCTTTACTCAATGAGCAGTTCTTC. Full variable domain (rest looked up from reference TRBV7-2 and TRBJ2-1): GAGVSQSPSNKVTEKGKDVELRCDPISGHTALYWYRQSLGQGLEFLIYFQGNSAPDKSGLPSDRFSAERTGGSVSTLTIQRTQQEDSAVYLCASSLRSLLNEQFFGPGTRLTVL.

There are a few counts of this clone. This rearrangement joins TRBV5-4 to TRBJ2-5, with D perhaps matching TRBD1 (6 bases). CDR1 SGHNT and CDR2 YYREEE come from the germline V gene (reference sequence). This CDR3 spans 15 amino acids. V was shortened by 3 bases and J by 10 bases, with 22 bases between the two germline ends. The CDR3 protein is CASSSPGTLTIGQYF. CDR3 DNA: TGTGCCAGCAGCTCACCCGGGACATTGACAATCGGCCAGTACTTC. The variable domain in full, completed from reference TRBV5-4 and TRBJ2-5, reads ETGVTQSPTHLIKTRGQQVTLRCSSQSGHNTVSWYQQALGQGPQFIFQYYREEENGRGNFPPRFSGLQFPNYSSELNVNALELDDSALYLCASSSPGTLTIGQYFGPGTRLLVL.

This clone was observed a handful of times. The rearrangement joins TRBV7-2 to TRBJ1-2; the D gene is possibly TRBD1 (6 bases). The CDR3 has 17 residues. The germline CDR1 and CDR2 sequences are SGHTA and FQGNSA. Trimming removed 5 bases at V and 3 bases at J, with 22 bases between. The CDR3 region is CASSPDPMGARDYGYTF. The CDR3 DNA follows: TGTGCCAGCAGCCCAGACCCGATGGGGGCGAGGGACTATGGCTACACCTTC.

This clone appeared a few times. This chain links TRBV28 with TRBJ2-5; 9 nucleotides align to TRBD1. The CDR3 has 16 residues. Germline lookup yields CDR1 MDHEN and CDR2 SYDVKM. V trimming: 5 bases; J trimming: 5 bases; junction bases outside the gene matches: 12. The CDR3 DNA is TGTGCCAGCAGTCCCAGGACAGGGGAGGTGTGGGAGACCCAGTACTTC. Translated: CASSPRTGEVWETQYF.

This clone has a count of ten or more. The V call is TRBV7-2, the J call TRBJ2-7; no reliable D call. The CDR3 totals 11 residues. V gave up 3 bases and J gave up 4 bases, with 4 bases separating them. Germline V CDR1 and CDR2: SGHTA, FQGNSA. The CDR3 region is CASSFAYEQYF. Written as DNA, the CDR3 is TGTGCCAGCAGCTTTGCGTACGAGCAGTACTTC.

The V and J genes are TRBV7-2 and TRBJ1-3; D ambiguous. V lost 2 bases and J 1 base, leaving 12 bases between the germline ends. Germline CDR1 SGHTA, CDR2 FQGNSA. CDR3 size: 16 residues. Here the CDR3 reads CASSLSARSSGNTIYF. Written as DNA, the CDR3 is TGTGCCAGCAGCTTAAGTGCCAGATCATCTGGAAACACCATATATTTT. Together with reference TRBV7-2 and TRBJ1-3, the CDR3 gives the full variable domain: GAGVSQSPSNKVTEKGKDVELRCDPISGHTALYWYRQSLGQGLEFLIYFQGNSAPDKSGLPSDRFSAERTGGSVSTLTIQRTQQEDSAVYLCASSLSARSSGNTIYFGEGSWLTVV.

The chain combines TRBV6-5 with TRBJ2-7; 9 nucleotides agree with TRBD2. Germline V CDR1 and CDR2: MNHEY, SVGAGI. CDR3 length equals 16 residues. The J segment lost 2 bases and the V segment lost 0 bases, leaving 5 bases of the junction unmatched. CDR3 DNA sequence: TGTGCCAGCAGTTACTCGGGCGGGAGGGCAGCCTACGAGCAGTACTTC. Residues: CASSYSGGRAAYEQYF.

This clone was observed many times. The rearrangement links TRBV29-1 to TRBJ2-1; a possible D gene is TRBD1 (6 bases). Trimming took off 6 bases at V and 4 bases at J, with 19 bases between the two ends. Germline CDR1 reads SQVTM; CDR2 reads ANQGSEA. The CDR3 is 15 amino acids. CDR3 coding DNA: TGCAGCGTGGGCGACCTTCTAAGGGGGTACAATGAGCAGTTCTTC. Its translation is CSVGDLLRGYNEQFF.

This clone came up a few times. V gene TRBV6-1 combines with J gene TRBJ2-5, with TRBD2 matching 7 bases. V shed 10 bases and J 3 bases; nucleotides not matched to a gene: 8. The CDR3 is 13 amino acids. Per the germline V gene, CDR1 is MNHNS and CDR2 is SASEGT. Here the CDR3 DNA reads TGTGCCATCCGGGGGGTCGTCAAAGAGACCCAGTACTTC. Amino acids: CAIRGVVKETQYF.